A single sample is the source of the 17 T cell receptor beta chains below, sequenced in a study of CD8 T cells in Susac syndrome. RNA, at about 0.45 to 1 ug, was reverse transcribed with random hexamers. MiXCR was run by TCRdb on the immunoSEQ multiplex PCR reads, yielding one entry per CDR3 protein. There are around 190,000 distinct CDR3 sequences in the sample; approximately 95% occur only once, and around 0.16% lies in the top ten. The sequenced sample consisted of CD8+ T cells from PBMCs. The origin of the receptors is a human donor with multiple sclerosis.

The chain couples TRBV28 to TRBJ2-6, with D possibly matching TRBD1 (5 bases). The CDR3 has 15 residues. V dropped 8 bases and J dropped 2 bases, with 13 bases sitting between them. CDR1 is MDHEN, CDR2 SYDVKM, per germline. CDR3 loop: CASGRVATGANVLTF. The CDR3 DNA is TGTGCCAGCGGCAGGGTAGCTACTGGGGCCAACGTCCTGACTTTC.

The V call is TRBV20-1, the J call TRBJ2-7; possibly TRBD1 for D (6 bases). V lost 1 base and J lost 2, with 15 bases in between. The CDR3 has 15 amino acids. The germline gives CDR1 DFQATT, CDR2 SNEGSKA (reference sequence). This CDR3 reads CSARGTDKGPYEQYF. CDR3 nucleotide sequence: TGCAGTGCTAGAGGGACAGACAAAGGCCCCTACGAGCAGTACTTC.

V is TRBV29-1 and J is TRBJ2-1; D gene unclear. The germline CDR1 and CDR2 sequences are SQVTM and ANQGSEA. The CDR3 runs to 15 residues. V shed 4 bases and J shed 0 bases, with 13 bases lying between them. The CDR3 is CSVVSGLSSYNEQFF. CDR3 in DNA: TGCAGCGTTGTTAGTGGTCTCAGCTCCTACAATGAGCAGTTCTTC.

The gene calls are TRBV27 and TRBJ1-4; unclear D gene. The CDR3 is 12 amino acids. From germline, CDR1 is MNHEY and CDR2 SMNVEV (reference sequence). Trimming removed 10 bases from V and 4 bases from J, with 10 bases in between. CDR3 DNA sequence: TGTGCCAAACCTGGCAGTAATGAAAAACTGTTTTTT. Its protein is CAKPGSNEKLFF.

The V gene is TRBV28, the J gene TRBJ2-2; 7 bases agree with TRBD2. CDR3 length equals 15 residues. The V segment lost 3 bases and the J segment 3 bases; nucleotides outside the gene matches: 4. Germline-derived CDR1 and CDR2 are MDHEN and SYDVKM. Here the CDR3 reads CASSFWREYTGELFF. The CDR3 DNA reads as TGTGCCAGCAGTTTTTGGCGGGAGTACACCGGGGAGCTGTTTTTT.

The chain has TRBV2 and TRBJ2-7; the D gene could be TRBD1 or TRBD2 (5 bases each). V shed 7 bases and J shed 4 bases, with 11 bases lying between them. Germline V gene data show CDR1 as SNHLY and CDR2 as FYNNEI. CDR3 length equals 12 residues. CDR3 sequence: CASTVGPYEQYF. The CDR3 DNA sequence: TGTGCCAGCACCGTGGGACCATACGAGCAGTACTTC.

This rearrangement joins TRBV15 to TRBJ2-1; a weak D match, TRBD2 (6 bases). V lost 8 bases to trimming and J lost 8 bases, with 13 bases between them. CDR1 is LNHNV and CDR2 is YYDKDF in the germline V gene (reference sequence). This CDR3 has 12 residues. The CDR3 loop is CATQRTKDEQFF. The CDR3 bases are TGTGCCACCCAACGGACTAAGGATGAGCAGTTCTTC.

This clonotype was recorded once. This chain links TRBV15 with TRBJ2-7, with D perhaps TRBD2 (5 bases). V lost 1 base, J lost 2 bases, and 18 bases lay in between. Looked up from germline, CDR1 is LNHNV and CDR2 is YYDKDF (reference sequence). The CDR3 is made up of 17 amino acids. DNA of the CDR3: TGTGCCACCAGCAGAGGGGTAGGGAGTGTGGGCACCTACGAGCAGTACTTC. It yields the protein CATSRGVGSVGTYEQYF. Supplemented by reference TRBV15 and TRBJ2-7, the full variable domain reads DAMVIQNPRYQVTQFGKPVTLSCSQTLNHNVMYWYQQKSSQAPKLLFHYYDKDFNNEADTPDNFQSRRPNTSFCFLDIRSPGLGDTAMYLCATSRGVGSVGTYEQYFGPGTRLTVT.

This rearrangement joins TRBV3-1 to TRBJ2-1; 11 nucleotides align to TRBD2. V was clipped by 4 bases and J by 6 bases; unmatched bases: 8. The CDR3 extends over 16 amino acids. Germline V lookup: CDR1 LGHDT, CDR2 YNNKEL (reference sequence). CDR3 in amino acids: CASSRVAGGPGNEQFF. DNA of the CDR3: TGTGCCAGCAGCCGAGTAGCGGGAGGGCCGGGCAATGAGCAGTTCTTC.

This chain connects TRBV28 to TRBJ2-3, with TRBD2 matching over 13 bases. Germline V gene sequence: CDR1 MDHEN, CDR2 SYDVKM. Unmatched junction bases numbered 4, after V lost 6 bases and J lost 4 bases. This CDR3 spans 15 amino acids. The CDR3 bases are TGTGCCAGCAGGTGGACTAGCGGGAGCTCAGATACGCAGTATTTT. As protein: CASRWTSGSSDTQYF.

This chain joins TRBV20-1 and TRBJ1-2; a weak D match, TRBD1 (6 bases). The CDR3 is made up of 14 amino acids. Germline CDR1 is DFQATT and CDR2 is SNEGSKA (reference sequence). The V gene lost 6 bases and the J gene lost 4 bases, with 18 bases spanning the gap. CDR3: CSAPPGGLGYGYTF. CDR3 bases: TGCAGTGCCCCCCCTGGGGGGCTTGGCTATGGCTACACCTTC.

This rearrangement joins TRBV27 to TRBJ2-7; maybe TRBD1 (8 bases). The V gene's germline CDR1 is MNHEY and CDR2 SMNVEV (reference sequence). V shed 5 bases and J shed 3 bases, with 17 bases lying between them. The CDR3 has 15 residues. This chain's CDR3 is CASSRTGGVVYEQYF. Written as DNA, the CDR3 is TGTGCCAGCAGTCGCACAGGGGGGGTGGTCTACGAGCAGTACTTC.

This sequence joins TRBV11-2 and TRBJ2-1, with D unclear. Trimming shortened V by 3 bases and J by 6 bases, and 9 bases separated the two germline ends. The CDR3 is 13 residues long. The germline V gene has CDR1 SGHAT and CDR2 FQNNGV. CDR3: CASSLRQPNEQFF. The DNA of the CDR3 is TGTGCCAGCAGCTTGAGGCAGCCCAATGAGCAGTTCTTC.

The V gene is TRBV6-1, the J gene TRBJ2-7; 9 nucleotides agree with TRBD1. Germline V gene sequence: CDR1 MNHNS, CDR2 SASEGT. Trimming took 0 bases from V and 4 from J; bases not matched to a gene: 7. The CDR3 sequence is 16 residues long. This CDR3 reads CASSEARGTGIYEQYF. CDR3 sequence (DNA): TGTGCCAGCAGTGAAGCCCGTGGGACAGGGATTTACGAGCAGTACTTC.

The chain recombines TRBV20-1 with TRBJ2-5; D gene uncertain. The ends were cut back, 0 bases at V and 2 bases at J, with 7 bases in the middle. CDR1 DFQATT and CDR2 SNEGSKA come from the germline V gene (reference sequence). CDR3 length equals 13 residues. CDR3 in amino acids: CSAREMGQETQYF. The CDR3 DNA follows: TGCAGTGCTAGAGAAATGGGGCAAGAGACCCAGTACTTC.

The V gene is TRBV10-2, the J gene TRBJ1-5, with D possibly matching TRBD1 (5 bases). V gave up 7 bases and J gave up 4 bases, with 17 bases separating them. This CDR3 has 15 amino acids. Germline-derived CDR1 and CDR2 are WSHSY and SAAADI. CDR3 coding DNA: TGCGCCAGCACCCGAGATATGGACACGAATCAGCCCCAGCATTTT. Translating it yields CASTRDMDTNQPQHF.

J is TRBJ2-7 and V is TRBV6-1; TRBD2 is a possible D gene (5 bases). V lost 0 bases and J lost 3, with 6 bases in between. Germline loops: CDR1 MNHNS, CDR2 SASEGT. The CDR3 sequence is 13 residues long. The CDR3 protein is CASSEAEVYEQYF. The CDR3 DNA reads TGTGCCAGCAGTGAAGCGGAGGTCTACGAGCAGTACTTC.